These 9 T cell receptor beta chains were sequenced from one sample in a study of cytomegalovirus exposure and HLA in healthy donors. Amplification used 60 Vbeta primers and 13 Jbeta primers. Sequencing used immunoSEQ multiplex PCR; TCRdb keeps in-frame clones, though not all of them. In the table there are about 85,000 clones, 75% to 85% of which are singletons. The sample comprised PBMCs. These receptors all stem from a middle-aged man in good health and CMV-seropositive.

The chain recombines TRBV11-2 with TRBJ1-1; D unresolved. This CDR3 has 12 amino acids. V was clipped by 2 bases and J by 5 bases, with 6 bases between them. CDR1 is SGHAT, CDR2 FQNNGV, per germline. CDR3 in amino acids: CASSLSLTEAFF. DNA of the CDR3: TGTGCCAGCAGCTTAAGCCTTACTGAAGCTTTCTTT. The variable domain in full, completed from reference TRBV11-2 and TRBJ1-1, reads EAGVAQSPRYKIIEKRQSVAFWCNPISGHATLYWYQQILGQGPKLLIQFQNNGVVDDSQLPKDRFSAERLKGVDSTLKIQPAKLEDSAVYLCASSLSLTEAFFGQGTRLTVV.

This clone has more than one count but fewer than ten. This chain links TRBV7-2 with TRBJ2-3, with 9 nucleotides matching TRBD2. The CDR3 extends over 15 amino acids. With V trimmed by 5 bases and J by 3 bases, 6 bases remained unmatched. Germline-derived CDR1 and CDR2 are SGHTA and FQGNSA. This CDR3 is CASSPNAGGTDTQYF. CDR3 DNA: TGTGCCAGCAGCCCAAACGCGGGAGGGACAGATACGCAGTATTTT.

In DNA form, the CDR3 reads TGTGCCAGCAGCCCAGGGGATAGTAATTCACCCCTCCACTTT. It yields the protein CASSPGDSNSPLHF. The V and J genes are TRBV5-8 and TRBJ1-6; a weak D match, TRBD1 (6 bases). Germline CDR1 and CDR2: SGHTS and YDEGEE. V was clipped by 4 bases and J by 6 bases, with 11 bases between them. The CDR3 sequence is 14 residues long.

This rearrangement joins TRBV12-2 to TRBJ1-5; the listed D gene, TRBD1, was not tested against the DNA. TRBV12-2 has pseudogene status. The CDR3 spans 18 residues. The CDR3 DNA follows: TGTGCAAGTCGCTTATCGGGACGTGACAGGGGCGTGGGTGAGCCCCAGCATTTT. This translates into CASRLSGRDRGVGEPQHF.

The chain uses TRBV19 and TRBJ1-5, with D perhaps TRBD1 (5 bases). There are 16 residues in the CDR3. CDR1 is LNHDA, CDR2 SQIVND, per germline (reference sequence). V shed 0 bases and J shed 0 bases, with 9 bases lying between them. CDR3 sequence reads: CASSIDWGNSNQPQHF. The CDR3 region has the DNA TGTGCCAGTAGTATAGATTGGGGCAATAGCAATCAGCCCCAGCATTTT.

V gene TRBV30 combines with J gene TRBJ2-1; D is unresolved. The CDR3 consists of 12 residues. The V gene's germline CDR1 is GTSNPN and CDR2 SVGIG (reference sequence). V was cut by 1 base and J by 6 bases, with 7 bases left in between. CDR3 loop: CAWSGPGNEQFF. CDR3 nucleotide sequence: TGTGCCTGGAGTGGGCCGGGCAATGAGCAGTTCTTC.

This chain joins TRBV7-2 and TRBJ2-5; the match to TRBD1 covers 7 bases. The CDR3 is 14 residues long. V dropped 5 bases and J dropped 5; count of bases not matched to a gene: 8. CDR1 and CDR2 from the germline V gene are SGHTA and FQGNSA. CDR3 region: CASSNRGSWETQYF. In DNA, the CDR3 is TGTGCCAGCAGCAACAGGGGATCATGGGAGACCCAGTACTTC.

This clone showed up just a few times. The gene calls are TRBV7-9 and TRBJ2-1; 12 positions agree with TRBD2. V shed 9 bases, J shed 4 bases, and the junction held 7 bases outside the gene matches. The CDR3 contains 15 residues. From germline, CDR1 is SEHNR and CDR2 FQNEAQ (reference sequence). This chain's CDR3 is CARGQTSGGYNEQFF. CDR3 DNA: TGTGCCAGGGGACAGACTAGCGGGGGATACAATGAGCAGTTCTTC. Looking up the rest from reference TRBV7-9 and TRBJ2-1 gives the full variable domain: DTGVSQNPRHKITKRGQNVTFRCDPISEHNRLYWYRQTLGQGPEFLTYFQNEAQLEKSRLLSDRFSAERPKGSFSTLEIQRTEQGDSAMYLCARGQTSGGYNEQFFGPGTRLTVL.

CDR3 amino acids: CACSGQVDSPLHF. CDR3 nucleotide sequence: TGTGCCTGCTCGGGACAGGTGGATTCACCCCTCCACTTT. The chain is built from TRBV30 and TRBJ1-6; 8 positions agree with TRBD1. CDR3 length equals 13 residues. The germline gives CDR1 GTSNPN, CDR2 SVGIG (reference sequence). Trimming at V came to 6 bases and at J to 8 bases, leaving 6 bases not matched to a gene.